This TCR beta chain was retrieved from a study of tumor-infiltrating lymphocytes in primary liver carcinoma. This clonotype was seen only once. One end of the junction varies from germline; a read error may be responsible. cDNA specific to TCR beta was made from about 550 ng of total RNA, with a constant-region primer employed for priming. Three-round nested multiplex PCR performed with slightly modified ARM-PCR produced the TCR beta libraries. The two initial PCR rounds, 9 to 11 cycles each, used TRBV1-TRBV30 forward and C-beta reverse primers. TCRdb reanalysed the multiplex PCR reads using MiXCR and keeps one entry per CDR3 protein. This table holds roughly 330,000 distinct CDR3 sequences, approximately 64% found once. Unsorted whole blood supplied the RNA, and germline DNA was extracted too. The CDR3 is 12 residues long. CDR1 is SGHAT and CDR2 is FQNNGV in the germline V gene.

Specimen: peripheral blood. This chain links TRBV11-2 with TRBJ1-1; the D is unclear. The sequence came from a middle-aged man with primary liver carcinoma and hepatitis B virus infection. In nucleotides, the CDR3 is TGTGGCAGCAGCCCCCGAGGGTCAGAAGCTTTCTTT. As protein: CGSSPRGSEAFF.